This T cell receptor beta chain was recorded in a study of OX40 agonist ivuxolimab in advanced cancers. Study details: Of the patients, three showed partial responses, one with hepatocellular carcinoma and two with cutaneous melanoma.

V was pared by 3 bases and J by 5 bases, with 19 bases between. CDR1 and CDR2 from the germline V gene are KGHSH and LQKENI. The CDR3 has 16 residues. TCRdb's copy holds only in-frame clones and misses some; the assay was immunoSEQ multiplex PCR. The top ten clones hold more than 15% of a sample with over 20,000 clones, 65% to 80% of them seen once. Sequenced here: CD4+ or CD8+ T cells sorted from blood, sampled in a trial of the OX40 agonist ivuxolimab. V and J are TRBV18 and TRBJ1-1; no clear D gene. The sequence derives from an adult with an advanced solid tumor such as melanoma, head and neck, liver or kidney cancer. The CDR3 here is CASSPKDLSGGTEAFF. The CDR3 region has the DNA TGTGCCAGCTCACCCAAGGACTTATCCGGTGGGACTGAAGCTTTCTTT. Variable domain in full (rest from reference TRBV18 and TRBJ1-1): NAGVMQNPRHLVRRRGQEARLRCSPMKGHSHVYWYRQLPEEGLKFMVYLQKENIIDESGMPKERFSAEFPKEGPSILRIQQVVRGDSAAYFCASSPKDLSGGTEAFFGQGTRLTVV.